This is a list of T cell receptor beta chains from one sample in a study of blood T cells in healthy people across ages. In TCRdb, the 5' RACE reads were re-called with MiXCR into one record per CDR3 protein. The profile shows 850,000 to 1,300,000 distinct CDR3 sequences, more than 35% of them singletons. Sequencing input: blood. The source is a woman in her sixties in good health. The CDR3 runs from the conserved cysteine through the conserved F or W. Clone size is given for some rows only: seen once, a few or many times, or a class if the clone is expanded.

clone_size	v_call	j_call	cdr3_aa
NA	TRBV11-2	TRBJ1-2	CASSTGGTIYGYTF
once	TRBV4-1	TRBJ1-2	CASSKDPLAGASRGYTF
NA	TRBV9	TRBJ2-1	CASSVSFGTSGSSYNEQFF
few	TRBV27	TRBJ2-5	CASIDRWQTQYF
NA	TRBV2	TRBJ2-5	CASRADRLVGQETQYF
many	TRBV7-9	TRBJ2-1	CASSLVPARESEQFF
few	TRBV14	TRBJ1-2	CASSQGSFNYGYTF
NA	TRBV6-6	TRBJ1-5	CASSYSTPRASNQPQHF
many	TRBV7-9	TRBJ2-6	CASSIPGQSGANVLTF
many	TRBV15	TRBJ1-1	CATSRGVEVNTEAFF
NA	TRBV29-1	TRBJ2-2	CSVLTSGVTGELFF
few	TRBV29-1	TRBJ2-1	CSVVTGGTGAYNEQFF
NA	TRBV2	TRBJ1-6	CASTDRGYSPLHF
NA	TRBV3-1	TRBJ2-1	CASSQEGGWGGNEQFF
NA	TRBV14	TRBJ2-3	CASSQDMDTQYF
NA	TRBV2	TRBJ2-7	CASSDPGGTHSTQYF
many	TRBV20-1	TRBJ2-5	CSAPRAPGLAGGLRRETQYF
NA	TRBV24-1	TRBJ1-1	CATSDSYNTEAFF
few	TRBV29-1	TRBJ2-3	CSVQVDLAVPTDTQYF
NA	TRBV7-9	TRBJ2-1	CASSYGDGRRYNEQFF
NA	TRBV5-1	TRBJ2-3	CASTEGHNTDTQYF
NA	TRBV28	TRBJ1-2	CASSRDEENYGYTF
NA	TRBV10-1	NA	CASSEVTEPMGYEQYF